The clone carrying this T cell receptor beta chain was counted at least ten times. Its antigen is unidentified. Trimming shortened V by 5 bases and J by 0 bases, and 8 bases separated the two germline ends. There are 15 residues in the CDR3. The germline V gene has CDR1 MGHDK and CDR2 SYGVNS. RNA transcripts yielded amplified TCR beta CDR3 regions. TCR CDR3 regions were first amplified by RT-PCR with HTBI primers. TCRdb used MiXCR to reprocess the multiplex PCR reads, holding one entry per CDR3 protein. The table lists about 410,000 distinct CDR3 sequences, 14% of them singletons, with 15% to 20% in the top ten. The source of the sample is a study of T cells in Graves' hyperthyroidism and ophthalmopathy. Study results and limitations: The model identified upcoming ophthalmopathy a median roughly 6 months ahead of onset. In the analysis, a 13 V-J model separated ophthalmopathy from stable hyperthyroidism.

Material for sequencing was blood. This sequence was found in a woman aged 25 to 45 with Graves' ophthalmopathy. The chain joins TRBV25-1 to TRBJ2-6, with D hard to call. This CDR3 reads CASSKDLSGANVLTF. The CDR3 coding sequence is TGTGCCAGCAGTAAGGATCTCTCTGGGGCCAACGTCCTGACTTTC.